A single sample gave rise to the 27 T cell receptor beta chains below, sequenced in a study of blood T cell repertoires in COVID-19. Method: immunoSEQ multiplex PCR; TCRdb's copy keeps in-frame clones and lacks some. The sample contains 65,000 to 70,000 clones, 87% of which appear only once. Sequencing was carried out using peripheral blood. The receptors stem from a man over 45 with active COVID-19.

V and J are TRBV5-8 and TRBJ1-4; D is perhaps TRBD1 (5 bases). CDR1 and CDR2 from the germline V gene are SGHTS and YDEGEE. This CDR3 has 16 amino acids. V lost 4 bases and J 2 bases, leaving 15 bases between the germline ends. In DNA, the CDR3 is TGTGCCAGCAGCCCTGACAGATCCACGACTAATGAAAAACTGTTTTTT. Amino acids: CASSPDRSTTNEKLFF. Based on the CDR3 plus reference TRBV5-8 and TRBJ1-4, the full variable domain is EAGVTQSPTHLIKTRGQQATLRCSPISGHTSVYWYQQALGLGLQFLLWYDEGEERNRGNFPPRFSGRQFPNYSSELNVNALELEDSALYLCASSPDRSTTNEKLFFGSGTQLSVL.

The chain is built from TRBV29-1 and TRBJ2-5; TRBD1 is a possible D gene (7 bases). The CDR3 consists of 13 residues. Between the trimmed V and J ends, which lost 6 bases and 4 bases, there was a span of 15 bases. CDR1 is SQVTM and CDR2 is ANQGSEA in the germline V gene. This chain's CDR3 is CSVRQGGVETQYF. The CDR3 coding sequence is TGCAGCGTGAGACAGGGAGGTGTAGAGACCCAGTACTTC.

The J gene is TRBJ1-2, the V gene TRBV27; no firm D call. CDR1 and CDR2 from the germline V gene are MNHEY and SMNVEV (reference sequence). The CDR3 consists of 13 residues. Trimming cost V 0 bases and J 10 bases, with 12 bases left between them. CDR3 in amino acids: CASSLSGVRDYTF. In DNA form, the CDR3 reads TGTGCCAGCAGTTTATCCGGTGTCCGGGACTACACCTTC.

This clone was seen a single time. The V gene is TRBV27, the J gene TRBJ2-7; D is possibly TRBD1 (6 bases). Germline lookup yields CDR1 MNHEY and CDR2 SMNVEV (reference sequence). V lost 4 bases to trimming and J lost 2 bases, with 9 bases between them. This CDR3 contains 13 residues. CDR3 residues: CASSWGTTYEQYF. CDR3 nucleotides: TGTGCCAGCAGTTGGGGGACAACCTACGAGCAGTACTTC.

This clone turned up a few times. This chain uses TRBV28 with TRBJ1-5; D is unclear. This CDR3 has 12 amino acids. Germline loops: CDR1 MDHEN, CDR2 SYDVKM. Trimming removed 8 bases at V and 6 bases at J, with 11 bases between. The CDR3 here is CASLRGSQPQHF. The CDR3, as DNA: TGTGCCAGCCTCCGAGGGAGTCAGCCCCAGCATTTT.

This clone appeared many times. The chain couples TRBV4-1 to TRBJ2-7; TRBD2 aligns across 7 bases. After removal of 4 bases from V and 3 bases from J, the junction contained 12 bases not matched to a gene. CDR1 MGHRA and CDR2 YSYEKL come from the germline V gene. CDR3 length: 16 residues. The CDR3 loop is CASSPWDGAGRYEQYF. The DNA of the CDR3 is TGCGCCAGCAGCCCGTGGGACGGAGCGGGACGCTACGAGCAGTACTTC.

This clone was counted once. The chain links TRBV5-1 to TRBJ2-1, with TRBD1 matching 7 bases. Germline V gene sequence: CDR1 SGHRS, CDR2 YFSETQ. CDR3 length equals 15 residues. The V segment lost 7 bases and the J segment 0 bases; nucleotides outside the gene matches: 7. The CDR3 is CASCVTGSSYNEQFF. The CDR3 nucleotides are TGCGCCAGCTGTGTGACAGGGAGCTCCTACAATGAGCAGTTCTTC. The full variable domain, in which reference TRBV5-1 and TRBJ2-1 provide the parts outside the CDR3, is KAGVTQTPRYLIKTRGQQVTLSCSPISGHRSVSWYQQTPGQGLQFLFEYFSETQRNKGNFPGRFSGRQFSNSRSEMNVSTLELGDSALYLCASCVTGSSYNEQFFGPGTRLTVL.

This rearrangement joins TRBV5-5 to TRBJ2-1; 9 bases align to TRBD2. Germline V gene sequence: CDR1 SGHKS, CDR2 YYEKEE (reference sequence). The CDR3 is 14 amino acids. V lost 5 bases and J lost 6; bases outside the gene matches: 6. The CDR3 is CASRMGLASNEQFF. CDR3 nucleotide sequence: TGTGCCAGCAGGATGGGACTAGCATCCAATGAGCAGTTCTTC.

The rearrangement joins TRBV5-4 to TRBJ1-2, with no clear D. The V end lost 1 base, the J end lost 9 bases, and 19 bases lay between the germline ends. This CDR3 comprises 15 residues. Germline V CDR1 and CDR2: SGHNT, YYREEE (reference sequence). The CDR3: CASSLTGILSDRYTF. CDR3 sequence (DNA): TGTGCCAGCAGCTTGACGGGTATTCTGAGCGATCGCTACACCTTC.

This clone was seen just once. The chain links TRBV5-6 to TRBJ2-7, with D possibly matching TRBD1 (5 bases). V lost 1 base and J lost 5, with 10 bases in between. Germline V gene data show CDR1 as SGHDT and CDR2 as YYEEEE. This CDR3 has 13 amino acids. CDR3 DNA: TGTGCCAGCAGCTTGTATAGGGGAAACGAGCAGTACTTC. This gives the protein CASSLYRGNEQYF.

The chain employs TRBV4-1 and TRBJ2-3; 7 nucleotides line up with TRBD2. The CDR3 is made up of 18 amino acids. CDR1 and CDR2 from the germline V gene are MGHRA and YSYEKL. Trimming removed 0 bases from V and 6 bases from J; junction bases left unmatched: 15. CDR3 nucleotides: TGCGCCAGCAGCCAAGAGGGTCTGGGCGGGAGAGACGTTGATACGCAGTATTTT. Amino acids: CASSQEGLGGRDVDTQYF.

This rearrangement joins TRBV7-9 to TRBJ1-2; 9 nucleotides line up with TRBD1. V shed 5 bases and J 4 bases; nucleotides not matched to a gene: 11. Germline assignment: CDR1 SEHNR and CDR2 FQNEAQ (reference sequence). This CDR3 is built from 16 residues. CDR3 loop: CASSTRDREISYGYTF. The CDR3 DNA reads as TGTGCCAGCAGCACCCGGGACAGGGAGATTAGCTATGGCTACACCTTC.

This chain links TRBV30 with TRBJ1-2; D possibly corresponds to TRBD1 (5 bases). Trimming cost V 8 bases and J 4 bases, with 14 bases left between them. Germline CDR1 and CDR2: GTSNPN and SVGIG (reference sequence). This CDR3 spans 12 amino acids. In DNA, the CDR3 is TGTGCCGGGGCGGGAGAACTCTATGGCTACACCTTC. It is translated as CAGAGELYGYTF.

CDR3 region: CAISESADRYNEQFF. CDR3 DNA sequence: TGTGCCATCAGTGAGTCGGCGGATCGATACAATGAGCAGTTCTTC. The V call is TRBV10-3, the J call TRBJ2-1; D remains ambiguous. Trimming stripped 0 bases from V and 4 bases from J, with 10 bases between. Germline V gene lookup returns CDR1 ENHRY and CDR2 SYGVKD. This CDR3 region has 15 residues.

The chain carries TRBV7-8 and TRBJ2-7; TRBD2 is a possible D gene (5 bases). Germline V gene data show CDR1 as SGHVS and CDR2 as FQNEAQ. CDR3 length equals 13 residues. Trimming left V 5 bases short and J 4 bases short, with 12 bases between. As DNA, the CDR3 is TGTGCCAGCAGCCTCCGGGGTCTTTACGAGCAGTACTTC. It translates to CASSLRGLYEQYF.

The J gene is TRBJ2-1, the V gene TRBV4-3; 14 bases line up with TRBD2. The CDR3 loop spans 17 amino acids. V shed 4 bases and J 6 bases; nucleotides not matched to a gene: 8. CDR1 and CDR2 (germline): LGHNA, YSLEER. The CDR3 is CASSPGLAGGLRNEQFF. CDR3 in DNA: TGCGCCAGCAGCCCCGGACTAGCGGGAGGACTCCGCAATGAGCAGTTCTTC.

This clone was seen more than once but under ten times. The V and J genes are TRBV18 and TRBJ2-7, with no clear D. The ends were cut back, 3 bases at V and 2 bases at J, with 11 bases in the middle. The CDR3 covers 14 residues. Germline V gene lookup returns CDR1 KGHSH and CDR2 LQKENI. In DNA form, the CDR3 reads TGTGCCAGCTCACCTCCCTCAGGTACCTACGAGCAGTACTTC. Encoded protein: CASSPPSGTYEQYF.

The chain joins TRBV7-6 to TRBJ1-1; D might be TRBD1 (6 bases). The CDR3 spans 15 residues. Looked up from germline, CDR1 is SGHVS and CDR2 is FNYEAQ. V gave up 1 base and J gave up 1 base, with 10 bases separating them. The CDR3 region is CASSLGDIRNTEAFF. Written as DNA, the CDR3 is TGTGCCAGCAGCTTAGGGGACATCCGGAACACTGAAGCTTTCTTT.

This clone came up a few times. The gene calls are TRBV2 and TRBJ2-5; TRBD1 aligns across 10 bases. The CDR3 consists of 15 residues. Germline loops: CDR1 SNHLY, CDR2 FYNNEI. The trim removed 6 bases at V and 4 bases at J, leaving 8 bases unmatched. The CDR3 DNA sequence: TGTGCCAGCAGCATGGGACAGGGGAGGGGAGAGACCCAGTACTTC. Translation gives CASSMGQGRGETQYF.

This chain links TRBV5-4 with TRBJ1-3; D unclear. The length of the CDR3 is 17 residues. Germline V CDR1 and CDR2: SGHNT, YYREEE (reference sequence). The V end lost 0 bases, the J end lost 3 bases, and 16 bases lay between the germline ends. CDR3 loop: CASSLDASLSGGNTIYF. The CDR3 region has the DNA TGTGCCAGCAGCTTGGATGCTTCGCTTTCGGGTGGAAACACCATATATTTT.

The rearrangement uses TRBV12-5 and TRBJ2-5; TRBD1 matches 9 bases. CDR3 size: 16 residues. V was pared by 1 base and J by 2 bases, with 5 bases of the junction left unmatched. The germline V gene has CDR1 LGHNT and CDR2 FRNRAP. Written as DNA, the CDR3 is TGTGCTAGTGGTTTGGGACAGGGGGGTAGGCAAGAGACCCAGTACTTC. This codes for CASGLGQGGRQETQYF.

The chain uses TRBV27 and TRBJ1-2, with 7 bases aligning to TRBD1. With 6 bases clipped from V and 2 bases from J, the junction kept 6 bases outside the gene matches. This CDR3 contains 14 residues. From germline, CDR1 is MNHEY and CDR2 SMNVEV (reference sequence). DNA of the CDR3: TGTGCCAGCAGGCCTGGGGACAGAAACTATGGCTACACCTTC. Protein product: CASRPGDRNYGYTF.

The rearrangement links TRBV6-2 or TRBV6-3 to TRBJ2-7; the match to TRBD1 covers 7 bases. The CDR3 runs to 15 residues. CDR1 and CDR2 from the germline V gene are MNHEY and SVGEGT. J gave up 5 bases and V 1 base, and 8 bases lay outside the gene matches. The CDR3 DNA reads TGTGCCAGCAGTTACTATAGACAGGGCGTCCACGAGCAGTACTTC. This gives the protein CASSYYRQGVHEQYF.

This sequence joins TRBV6-5 and TRBJ2-6; TRBD1 aligns across 8 bases. This CDR3 contains 15 residues. Germline CDR1 and CDR2: MNHEY and SVGAGI. V lost 7 bases and J lost 4; bases outside the gene matches: 6. CDR3 sequence: CASTKTGAGANVLTF. CDR3 coding DNA: TGTGCCAGCACCAAGACAGGGGCCGGGGCCAACGTCCTGACTTTC.

The chain carries TRBV15 and TRBJ2-5; 9 bases are a match to TRBD1. The ends lost 4 bases at V and 5 bases at J; junction bases unmatched: 8. The V gene's germline CDR1 is LNHNV and CDR2 YYDKDF (reference sequence). CDR3 length: 15 residues. The CDR3 DNA sequence: TGTGCCACCAGCACGAGGACAGGGGTGCCGGAGACCCAGTACTTC. Protein product: CATSTRTGVPETQYF. The variable domain in full, with the rest retrieved from reference TRBV15 and TRBJ2-5, is DAMVIQNPRYQVTQFGKPVTLSCSQTLNHNVMYWYQQKSSQAPKLLFHYYDKDFNNEADTPDNFQSRRPNTSFCFLDIRSPGLGDTAMYLCATSTRTGVPETQYFGPGTRLLVL.

The chain is built from TRBV7-9 and TRBJ2-2, with 8 bases matching TRBD1. Unmatched junction bases numbered 7, after V lost 1 base and J lost 0 bases. This CDR3 has 18 residues. Germline V gene lookup returns CDR1 SEHNR and CDR2 FQNEAQ (reference sequence). The CDR3 protein is CASSLDPGQGSNTGELFF. The CDR3 region has the DNA TGTGCCAGCAGCTTAGACCCAGGACAGGGCTCGAACACCGGGGAGCTGTTTTTT.

The chain recombines TRBV5-1 with TRBJ2-2; TRBD1 agrees at 10 bases. In germline, CDR1 is SGHRS, CDR2 YFSETQ. The trim removed 7 bases at V and 6 bases at J, leaving 9 bases unmatched. The CDR3 has 15 amino acids. The CDR3 nucleotides read TGCGCCAGCGCCGGACAGGGGGTAGGCGCCGGGGAGCTGTTTTTT. This translates into CASAGQGVGAGELFF.